This entry describes one TCR beta chain. TCRdb's table, derived via immunoSEQ multiplex PCR, lists solely in-frame clones and lacks some. This table holds about 59,000 clones, about 84% found once. This record belongs to a study of blood T cell repertoires in COVID-19. The overall study: Sources were T cells, B-cell-depleted T cells, or PBMCs; the material itself was cDNA or gDNA.

Trimming pared 8 bases from V and 2 bases from J, leaving 6 bases between. The CDR3 is made up of 12 amino acids. The germline V gene has CDR1 WNHNN and CDR2 SYGVQD (reference sequence). Source material: peripheral blood. This TCR came from a man aged 60 to 69 with acute or convalescent COVID-19. This chain links TRBV10-1 with TRBJ2-2; TRBD1 might be the D (6 bases). CDR3 bases: TGCGCCAGCGGGACAAACACCGGGGAGCTGTTTTTT. It yields the protein CASGTNTGELFF.